This T cell receptor (beta chain) was recorded in a study of blood T cell repertoires in COVID-19. Background on the study: Acute and convalescent COVID-19 samples came from the United States, Italy and Spain. The analysed material was cDNA or gDNA that came from T cells, B-cell-depleted T cells, or PBMCs.

CDR1 is SGHTS and CDR2 is YDEGEE in the germline V gene. The CDR3 is 14 amino acids. Between the trimmed V and J ends, which lost 4 bases and 1 base, there was a span of 12 bases. This clone was seen a few times. As originally analysed: Nucleated cell number was recorded as an estimate derived from reference gene primer amplification. Profiling relied on immunoSEQ multiplex PCR, and the TCRdb table lists in-frame clones only, not all of them. That table gives V, J and clone size, and the DNA gave D and trimming. The sample records 100,000 to 150,000 clones, about four fifths being singletons. This rearrangement joins TRBV5-8 to TRBJ2-7, with D possibly TRBD1 on 6 matching bases. Sequenced material: peripheral blood. The TCR originated in a woman in her 30s who had recovered from COVID-19. CDR3 loop: CASSLTGISYEQYF. The CDR3 bases are TGTGCCAGCAGCCTGACAGGTATTTCCTACGAGCAGTACTTC.